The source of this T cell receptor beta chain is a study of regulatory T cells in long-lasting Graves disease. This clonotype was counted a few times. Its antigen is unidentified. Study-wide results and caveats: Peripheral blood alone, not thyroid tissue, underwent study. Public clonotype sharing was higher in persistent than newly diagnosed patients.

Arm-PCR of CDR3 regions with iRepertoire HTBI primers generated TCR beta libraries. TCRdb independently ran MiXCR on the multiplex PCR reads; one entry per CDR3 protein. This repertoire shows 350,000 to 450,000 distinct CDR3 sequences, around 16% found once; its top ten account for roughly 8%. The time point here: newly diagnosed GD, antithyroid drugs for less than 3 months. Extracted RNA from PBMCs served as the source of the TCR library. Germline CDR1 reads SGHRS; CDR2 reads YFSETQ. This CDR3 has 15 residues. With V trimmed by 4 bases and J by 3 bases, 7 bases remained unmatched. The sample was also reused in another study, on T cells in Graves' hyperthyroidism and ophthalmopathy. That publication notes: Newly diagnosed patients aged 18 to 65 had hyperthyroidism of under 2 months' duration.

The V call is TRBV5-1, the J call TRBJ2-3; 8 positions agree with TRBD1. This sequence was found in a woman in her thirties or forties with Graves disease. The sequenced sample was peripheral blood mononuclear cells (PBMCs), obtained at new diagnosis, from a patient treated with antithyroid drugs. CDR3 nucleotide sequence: TGCGCCAGCAGCCGCGGACAGGGTAGTACAGATACGCAGTATTTT. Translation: CASSRGQGSTDTQYF.